The 29 T cell receptor beta chains given below trace back to one sample, sequenced in a study of human T cells and chemical hapten exposure. Regarding time point: healthy volunteer bleed at 2 weeks. Unfractionated whole blood yielded the extracted total RNA. TCRdb re-called the RACE reads with MiXCR, one entry per CDR3 protein. Of 28,000 or so distinct CDR3 sequences detected, nearly 7.5% appear once; the ten largest clones hold 9.9%. Material: whole blood. The receptors here all came from a human donor in good health. Some clones in this sample may be carry-over from other donors' samples.

Comment on this clonotype: A much larger clone lies one base from this, so it may be a read error. The genes are TRBV29-1 and TRBJ1-1, with D tentatively TRBD1 (5 bases). There are 12 residues in the CDR3. V was pared by 7 bases and J by 11 bases, with 20 bases between. CDR1 is SQVTM, CDR2 ANQGSEA, per germline. The CDR3 here is CSASMGGGAAFF. The CDR3 DNA follows: TGCAGCGCATCCATGGGCGGTGGGGCGGCTTTCTTT.

V gene TRBV28 combines with J gene TRBJ1-1; TRBD1 is a possible D gene (5 bases). The CDR3 sequence is 13 residues long. From germline, CDR1 is MDHEN and CDR2 SYDVKM. V was clipped by 5 bases and J by 3 bases, with 10 bases between them. CDR3 DNA sequence: TGTGCCAGCAGTCCGGGGACTTACACTGAAGCTTTCTTT. Translation gives CASSPGTYTEAFF.

The chain recombines TRBV7-9 with TRBJ1-4; D gene ambiguous. This CDR3 contains 13 residues. V lost 0 bases, J lost 8 bases, and 7 bases lay in between. The germline V gene has CDR1 SEHNR and CDR2 FQNEAQ (reference sequence). For the CDR3, the DNA is TGTGCCAGCAGCTTAGCGGGGTACGAAAAACTGTTTTTT. It yields the protein CASSLAGYEKLFF. The entire variable domain, with the rest obtained from reference TRBV7-9 and TRBJ1-4, is as follows: DTGVSQNPRHKITKRGQNVTFRCDPISEHNRLYWYRQTLGQGPEFLTYFQNEAQLEKSRLLSDRFSAERPKGSFSTLEIQRTEQGDSAMYLCASSLAGYEKLFFGSGTQLSVL.

The chain uses TRBV30 and TRBJ1-4, with TRBD1 matching over 9 bases. Trimming at V came to 0 bases and at J to 8 bases, leaving 4 bases not matched to a gene. The CDR3 sequence is 14 residues long. Germline loops: CDR1 GTSNPN, CDR2 SVGIG (reference sequence). The CDR3 DNA reads TGTGCCTGGAGTGTAATGGACAGGGGAGAAAAACTGTTTTTT. It is translated as CAWSVMDRGEKLFF.

The sample holds a few counts of this clonotype. The chain joins TRBV25-1 to TRBJ2-3, with D uncertain. CDR1 is MGHDK and CDR2 is SYGVNS in the germline V gene. V was pared by 8 bases and J by 2 bases, with 14 bases between. CDR3 length equals 14 residues. The CDR3 DNA follows: TGTGCCAGCGGGGATCGGACCCTCACAGATACGCAGTATTTT. Protein sequence: CASGDRTLTDTQYF.

This clonotype was counted only a few times. This chain uses TRBV5-6 with TRBJ2-4; TRBD1 matches at 12 bases. The V segment lost 3 bases and the J segment 7 bases; nucleotides outside the gene matches: 5. The length of the CDR3 is 15 residues. Germline V gene sequence: CDR1 SGHDT, CDR2 YYEEEE. This chain's CDR3 is CASSWGQGAGNIQYF. The CDR3 DNA reads TGTGCCAGCAGCTGGGGACAGGGGGCAGGGAACATTCAGTACTTC. The full variable domain, with the rest looked up from reference TRBV5-6 and TRBJ2-4, is DAGVTQSPTHLIKTRGQQVTLRCSPKSGHDTVSWYQQALGQGPQFIFQYYEEEERQRGNFPDRFSGHQFPNYSSELNVNALLLGDSALYLCASSWGQGAGNIQYFGAGTRLSVL.

There are many counts of this clonotype. The chain recombines TRBV7-6 with TRBJ1-2, with D perhaps matching TRBD1 (6 bases). The ends were cut back, 5 bases at V and 4 bases at J, with 11 bases in the middle. This CDR3 has 13 residues. Germline values: CDR1 SGHVS, CDR2 FNYEAQ. CDR3 DNA: TGTGCCAGCAGCCCAGGACAGAGCTATGGCTACACCTTC. It translates to CASSPGQSYGYTF.

The rearrangement joins TRBV20-1 to TRBJ2-1, with D hard to call. The V gene lost 5 bases and the J gene lost 14 bases, with 25 bases spanning the gap. The CDR3 sequence is 14 residues long. The V gene's germline CDR1 is DFQATT and CDR2 SNEGSKA (reference sequence). CDR3 sequence reads: CSAGLSGREALKFF. The DNA for the CDR3 is TGCAGTGCTGGGCTTTCGGGCCGCGAGGCCCTTAAGTTCTTC.

This clonotype was seen only a few times. The gene calls are TRBV18 and TRBJ2-1; 7 bases map to TRBD2. J lost 7 bases, V lost 2 bases, and 14 bases had no gene match. Per germline, CDR1 KGHSH and CDR2 LQKENI. The CDR3 is 17 amino acids. The chain's CDR3 is CASSPISAGKWGNEQFF. The CDR3, as DNA: TGTGCCAGCTCACCAATTTCAGCGGGAAAGTGGGGTAATGAGCAGTTCTTC.

Concerning this clonotype itself: This sequence may be a read error, since a much larger clone differs from it by one base. The CDR3 sequence: CASRVQTSTDTQNF. The CDR3 nucleotides read TGCGCCAGCAGGGTTCAGACTAGCACAGATACGCAGAATTTT. The chain is built from TRBV5-1 and TRBJ2-3, with TRBD2 matching over 7 bases. This CDR3 is 14 amino acids long. Looked up from germline, CDR1 is SGHRS and CDR2 is YFSETQ.

This sequence joins TRBV10-1 and TRBJ2-3, with 7 nucleotides matching TRBD2. Germline CDR1 is WNHNN and CDR2 is SYGVQD (reference sequence). V gave up 9 bases and J gave up 2 bases; unmatched junction bases: 8. The CDR3 is 14 residues long. Here the CDR3 DNA reads TGCGCCAGTCGACCGGGACTAACCACAGATACGCAGTATTTT. Translated: CASRPGLTTDTQYF.

This clonotype was seen many times. The genes are TRBV6-1 and TRBJ1-6; D not resolved. Trimming left V 2 bases short and J 0 bases short, with 5 bases between. CDR1 MNHNS and CDR2 SASEGT come from the germline V gene. This CDR3 has 15 residues. The CDR3 sequence: CASSEIRSYNSPLHF. CDR3 nucleotide sequence: TGTGCCAGCAGTGAAATCCGCTCCTATAATTCACCCCTCCACTTT.

As to this clonotype: A much larger clone lies one base from this, so it may be a read error. The V gene is TRBV7-2, the J gene TRBJ2-3; 10 bases agree with TRBD2. The CDR3 is 17 residues long. J was trimmed by 8 bases and V by 5 bases; bases with no gene match: 16. The germline CDR1 and CDR2 sequences are SGHTA and FQGNSA. In DNA form, the CDR3 reads TGTGCCAGCAGCCCGCTTCGGAGCGGGAGGGCCGGGGGTACGCAGTATTTT. Translation gives CASSPLRSGRAGGTQYF.

This clonotype was seen at least ten times. The J gene is TRBJ2-7, the V gene TRBV5-1; 10 bases agree with TRBD1. The CDR3 contains 15 residues. V lost 2 bases to trimming and J lost 1 base; unmatched junction nucleotides: 3. Germline V gives CDR1 SGHRS, CDR2 YFSETQ. CDR3 bases: TGCGCCAGCAGCTTAAGACAGGGGGCATCCTACGAGCAGTACTTC. Its protein is CASSLRQGASYEQYF.

By proportion, this clonotype is medium-sized (0.01 to 0.1%). The chain is built from TRBV7-2 and TRBJ1-2; D might be TRBD1 (6 bases). The germline V and J ends were trimmed by 4 bases and 4 bases, with 10 bases remaining between them. Germline V gene data show CDR1 as SGHTA and CDR2 as FQGNSA. The CDR3 has 13 amino acids. CDR3 nucleotide sequence: TGTGCCAGCAGCTCGGGGGGCGGCTATGGCTACACCTTC. Translated, it gives CASSSGGGYGYTF.

This clonotype was seen repeatedly, ten times or more. The rearrangement uses TRBV6-6 and TRBJ1-5; the D is unclear. CDR1 is MNHNY, CDR2 SVGAGI, per germline (reference sequence). CDR3 length: 18 residues. Trimming shortened V by 0 bases and J by 0 bases, and 15 bases separated the two germline ends. The CDR3 loop is CASSYSTRHLYSNQPQHF. The CDR3 DNA follows: TGTGCCAGCAGTTACTCAACGAGACACCTTTATAGCAATCAGCCCCAGCATTTT.

At least ten counts were recorded for this clonotype. The chain is built from TRBV5-1 and TRBJ2-7; TRBD1 matches at 10 bases. After removal of 0 bases from V and 5 bases from J, the junction contained 5 bases not matched to a gene. The CDR3 spans 15 residues. Per the germline V gene, CDR1 is SGHRS and CDR2 is YFSETQ. The DNA of the CDR3 is TGCGCCAGCAGCTTGGGGGTGACAGGGGGCGACGAGCAGTACTTC. It codes for CASSLGVTGGDEQYF.

Note on this clonotype: A read error may be the cause here, since a much bigger clone is one base away. This rearrangement joins TRBV11-2 to TRBJ1-1, with unresolved D. The CDR3 is made up of 14 amino acids. V gave up 2 bases and J gave up 6 bases, with 13 bases separating them. From germline, CDR1 is SGHAT and CDR2 FQNNGV. Here the CDR3 reads CASSLMRSESEAFF. The DNA for the CDR3 is TGTGCCAGCAGCTTAATGAGGTCTGAGTCTGAAGCTTTCTTT. The full variable domain, its missing parts supplied by reference TRBV11-2 and TRBJ1-1, is EAGVAQSPRYKIIEKRQSVAFWCNPISGHATLYWYQQILGQGPKLLIQFQNNGVVDDSQLPKDRFSAERLKGVDSTLKIQPAKLEDSAVYLCASSLMRSESEAFFGQGTRLTVV.

In this sample, this clonotype turned up many times. The genes are TRBV6-2 or TRBV6-3 and TRBJ1-2; TRBD1 might be the D (5 bases). The CDR3 is 16 amino acids. Trimming pared 8 bases from V and 2 bases from J, leaving 21 bases between. Germline lookup yields CDR1 MNHEY and CDR2 SVGEGT. The CDR3 region is CASLTKDTLRNYGYTF. CDR3 bases: TGTGCCAGCCTGACCAAGGACACCCTGAGAAACTATGGCTACACCTTC.

This clonotype was picked up many times. The genes are TRBV12-3 or TRBV12-4 and TRBJ1-4, with unresolved D. The CDR3 runs to 13 residues. V was clipped by 5 bases and J by 11 bases, with 15 bases between them. In nucleotides, the CDR3 is TGTGCCAGCAGTCCGGGATCGGGAGGGAAACTGTTTTTT. It encodes CASSPGSGGKLFF.

The rearrangement joins TRBV30 to TRBJ2-2, with 9 bases lining up with TRBD1. The V and J ends lost 3 bases and 6 bases, in that order; junction bases with no gene match: 8. The V gene's germline CDR1 is GTSNPN and CDR2 SVGIG (reference sequence). The CDR3 runs to 15 residues. CDR3 in amino acids: CAWRDWTGAPGELFF. The CDR3 DNA follows: TGTGCCTGGAGGGATTGGACAGGGGCACCCGGGGAGCTGTTTTTT.

The chain couples TRBV6-1 to TRBJ1-2, with 9 bases identical to TRBD1. This CDR3 region has 16 residues. With 6 bases clipped from V and 6 bases from J, the junction kept 14 bases outside the gene matches. From germline, CDR1 is MNHNS and CDR2 SASEGT. The DNA for the CDR3 is TGTGCCAGCAGGGACAACGGACAGGGGCGTGGCCATGGCTACACCTTC. It translates to CASRDNGQGRGHGYTF.

This clonotype was recorded many times. The rearrangement joins TRBV10-1 to TRBJ1-1, with D possibly matching TRBD1 (6 bases). Trimming took 6 bases from V and 0 from J, leaving 8 bases between them. Germline values: CDR1 WNHNN, CDR2 SYGVQD (reference sequence). This CDR3 is 13 amino acids long. This CDR3 reads CASRDSMNTEAFF. As DNA, the CDR3 is TGCGCCAGCAGGGACAGCATGAACACTGAAGCTTTCTTT.

At least ten counts were recorded for this clonotype. The gene calls are TRBV12-3 or TRBV12-4 and TRBJ1-1; TRBD1 might be the D (5 bases). The CDR3 totals 15 residues. Trimming cost V 2 bases and J 5 bases, with 15 bases left between them. CDR3 protein: CASSLRRGWGTEAFF. CDR3 bases: TGTGCCAGCAGTTTAAGAAGGGGTTGGGGGACTGAAGCTTTCTTT.

This clonotype was detected only a few times. The chain couples TRBV6-5 to TRBJ1-2; the D gene is possibly TRBD1 (6 bases). Germline V CDR1 and CDR2: MNHEY, SVGAGI. Trimming took 8 bases from V and 0 from J, leaving 10 bases between them. The CDR3 totals 13 residues. As DNA, the CDR3 is TGTGCCAGCCGGGACAATCCTAACTATGGCTACACCTTC. As protein: CASRDNPNYGYTF.

This clonotype was observed a few times. One end of the junction does not line up with germline, which may come from a read error. The CDR3 DNA is TGTGCCAGCAGTTTGGCGACTGGGGATAAGCAGTATTTT. The encoded protein is CASSLATGDKQYF. The V gene is TRBV6-5, the J gene TRBJ2-3; D gene ambiguous. This CDR3 is built from 13 residues. The V gene's germline CDR1 is MNHEY and CDR2 SVGAGI.

This clonotype was detected only a few times. The gene calls are TRBV7-2 and TRBJ2-5, with 10 bases matching TRBD1. V shed 0 bases and J 5 bases; nucleotides not matched to a gene: 3. The CDR3 consists of 15 residues. The V gene's germline CDR1 is SGHTA and CDR2 FQGNSA. The CDR3 loop reads CASSLAGTGVETQYF. The DNA of the CDR3 is TGTGCCAGCAGCTTAGCGGGGACAGGGGTGGAGACCCAGTACTTC.

This clonotype was seen many times. The rearrangement links TRBV5-1 to TRBJ1-6; D is unclear. The CDR3 is made up of 12 amino acids. V was pared by 0 bases and J by 10 bases, with 5 bases between. Germline CDR1 is SGHRS and CDR2 is YFSETQ. The CDR3, as DNA: TGCGCCAGCAGCTTGGAGAGATCACCCCTCCACTTT. This codes for CASSLERSPLHF.

Points on this clonotype: Just one base apart from a much larger clone, this may be a read error. The chain carries TRBV12-3 or TRBV12-4 and TRBJ1-4; a possible D gene is TRBD1 (6 bases). The CDR3 spans 13 residues. Trimming removed 8 bases at V and 6 bases at J, with 13 bases between. The CDR3 sequence: CASGVGGHEKLFF. Here the CDR3 DNA reads TGTGCCAGCGGAGTCGGGGGCCATGAAAAACTGTTTTTT.